These T cell receptor beta chains were read from a single sample in a study of shared clonotypes between healthy human individuals. Profiled with immunoSEQ multiplex PCR; TCRdb holds only in-frame clones, not every one. The repertoire holds 1.4 million to 1.5 million clones, about 96% seen once, with roughly 1.1% in the top ten. The sequenced sample was naive CD4+ T cells sorted from blood. Receptor source: a young man in good health. CDR3s leave out the opening cysteine and the closing phenylalanine or tryptophan. Only some rows state a clone size, as once, few, many or a class for expanded clones.

J	V	size	CDR3
TRBJ2-5	TRBV5-1	NA	ASSRGTGEIGETQY
TRBJ2-1	TRBV19	NA	ASSMGGLVRNEQF
TRBJ1-1	TRBV28	NA	ASRDRLNTEAF
TRBJ2-7	TRBV18	NA	ASSPLASEQY
TRBJ2-7	TRBV6-5	NA	ASRTSGSRAQY
TRBJ2-3	TRBV7-2	NA	ASSFLAGRDTQY
TRBJ2-3	TRBV10-3	NA	AISEYSGVIITDTQY
TRBJ2-2	TRBV27	once	ASSRTSGDPNTGELF
TRBJ2-7	TRBV27	once	ASSSGLAGEQY
TRBJ1-1	TRBV5-1	NA	ASSLLDTEAF
TRBJ1-4	TRBV9	NA	ASSVGRQWGQAATNEKLF
TRBJ1-1	TRBV2	NA	ASSVAGNTEAF
TRBJ2-6	TRBV19	NA	ASSMLLASGANVLT
TRBJ2-7	TRBV7-8	NA	ASSPTIAGRNYEQY
TRBJ2-1	TRBV7-2	NA	ASSLALGGSSYNEQF
TRBJ2-1	TRBV5-1	once	ASRVIISIDEQF
TRBJ2-1	TRBV11-2	once	ASSFGGSSYNEQF
TRBJ1-2	TRBV11-1	NA	ASSLDRVPSGGYT
TRBJ2-1	TRBV11-2	NA	ASSLVQGANEQF
TRBJ2-1	TRBV29-1	NA	SVVRGTGHNEQF
TRBJ2-1	TRBV5-4	NA	ASGKTSGSLNEQF
TRBJ2-2	TRBV29-1	NA	SVRPRSNTGELF
TRBJ2-4	TRBV15	NA	ATSRDRDIQY
TRBJ1-1	TRBV7-9	NA	ASSLEVGLEAF
TRBJ2-4	TRBV20-1	NA	SARDYDIQY
TRBJ2-3	TRBV9	NA	ASSVVGSRRKGDTQY
TRBJ2-7	TRBV28	NA	ASTWTTGTGGRSYEQY
TRBJ2-5	TRBV11-2	NA	ASSSYRGTVIGETQY
TRBJ2-7	TRBV7-9	once	ASSHDAGYSQNEQY
TRBJ2-1	TRBV7-9	NA	ASQGGASGRLNEQF
TRBJ2-1	TRBV4-1	NA	ASSHALAGGRDEQF
TRBJ2-7	TRBV28	NA	ASIGLAPYEQY
TRBJ2-7	TRBV14	NA	ASSYGLLTEQY
TRBJ2-3	TRBV5-1	once	ASDWAGGTDTQY
TRBJ2-5	TRBV28	NA	ASSLGQGLKETQY
TRBJ2-7	TRBV28	NA	ASRIGGASYEQY
TRBJ1-1	TRBV2	NA	ASSRDGSSF